The T cell receptor beta chain under discussion was sequenced for a study of patients and donors after allogeneic stem cell transplantation. This clonotype was counted many times. The length of the CDR3 is 12 residues. V gave up 4 bases and J gave up 7 bases, with 10 bases separating them. One entry per CDR3 protein results from TCRdb running MiXCR on the RT-PCR reads. The table records 57,000 or so distinct CDR3 sequences, about an eighth of them present only once. This receptor was taken from a human donor who was either an allogeneic HSCT recipient or a stem cell or donor lymphocyte infusion donor (not recorded which). It is not recorded whose cells these are; they may come from a transplant donor. What was sequenced was blood, either unsorted or a sorted T cell fraction (not recorded which). This chain links TRBV12-3 or TRBV12-4 with TRBJ1-2; possibly TRBD1 for D (6 bases). The CDR3 reads CASSSRGGGYTF. CDR3 bases: TGTGCCAGCAGTTCTAGGGGGGGTGGCTACACCTTC.